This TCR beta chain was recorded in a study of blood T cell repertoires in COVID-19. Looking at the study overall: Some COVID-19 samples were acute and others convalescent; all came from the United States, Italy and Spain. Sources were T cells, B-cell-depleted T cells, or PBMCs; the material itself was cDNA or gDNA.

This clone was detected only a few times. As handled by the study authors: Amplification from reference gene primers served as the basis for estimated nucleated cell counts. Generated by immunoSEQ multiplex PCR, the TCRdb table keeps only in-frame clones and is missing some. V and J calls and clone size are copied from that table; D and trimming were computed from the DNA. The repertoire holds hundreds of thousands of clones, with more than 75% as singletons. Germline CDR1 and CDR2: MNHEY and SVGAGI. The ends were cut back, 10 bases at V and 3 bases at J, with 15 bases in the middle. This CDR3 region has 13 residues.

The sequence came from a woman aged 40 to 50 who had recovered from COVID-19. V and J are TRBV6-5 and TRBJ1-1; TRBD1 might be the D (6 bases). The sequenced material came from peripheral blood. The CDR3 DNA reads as TGTGCCAACAAGGGGGTCCCCTACACTGAAGCTTTCTTT. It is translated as CANKGVPYTEAFF.